In its sample, the clone carrying this T cell receptor beta chain was seen a few times. This entry comes from a study of T-cell reconstitution after alpha-beta-depleted transplantation in children. The CDR3 extends over 14 amino acids. With 3 bases removed from V and 0 bases from J, the gap between germline ends came to 8 bases. CDR1 and CDR2 from the germline V gene are MNHEY and SMNVEV (reference sequence). The TCRbeta library incorporated unique molecular identifiers. TCRdb called the PCR reads again in MiXCR, with one record for every CDR3 protein. The repertoire holds hundreds of thousands of distinct CDR3 sequences, with about 31% as singletons.

The material was PBMCs from the stem cell graft donor, obtained from the stem cell graft. The rearrangement links TRBV27 to TRBJ2-5; TRBD1 might be the D (6 bases). The sequence came from a human donor who donated a stem cell graft to a child with aplastic anemia. In DNA, the CDR3 is TGTGCCAGCAGTTTTACAGGGTACCAAGAGACCCAGTACTTC. It encodes CASSFTGYQETQYF.